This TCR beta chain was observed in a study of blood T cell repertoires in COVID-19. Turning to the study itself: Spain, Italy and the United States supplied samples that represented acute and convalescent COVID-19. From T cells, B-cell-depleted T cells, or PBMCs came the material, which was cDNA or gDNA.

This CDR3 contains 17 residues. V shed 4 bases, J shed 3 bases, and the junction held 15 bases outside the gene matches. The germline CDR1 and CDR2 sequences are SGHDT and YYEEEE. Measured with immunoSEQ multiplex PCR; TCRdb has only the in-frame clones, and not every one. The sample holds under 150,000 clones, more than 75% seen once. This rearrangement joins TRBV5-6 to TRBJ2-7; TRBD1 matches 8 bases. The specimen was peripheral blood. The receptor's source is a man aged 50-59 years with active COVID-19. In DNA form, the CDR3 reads TGTGCCAGCAGCAAGGGACAGGCCAGGGGGCCATACTACGAGCAGTACGTC. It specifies CASSKGQARGPYYEQYV.